The clone carrying this T cell receptor (beta chain) was counted between two and nine times. What it recognizes is unknown. A multiplex PCR was run with 60 Vbeta primers and 13 Jbeta primers. Using immunoSEQ multiplex PCR, the repertoire was profiled, and TCRdb retains in-frame clones only, with some absent. The table includes 89,000 or so clones, roughly 75% detected once. The data are from a study of cytomegalovirus exposure and HLA in healthy donors. Regarding the study as a whole: Specific recognition of CMV antigens was confirmed in vitro for three chains (all CMV-associated). It was taken for granted in presence/absence analyses that sequencing depth across donors was roughly uniform.

V was clipped by 4 bases and J by 1 base; unmatched bases: 4. Germline V gene sequence: CDR1 SGHRS, CDR2 YFSETQ. The CDR3 is 14 amino acids. Sequenced input: PBMCs. The V call is TRBV5-1, the J call TRBJ1-1, with 7 nucleotides matching TRBD1. The TCR sequence derives from a man in his 60s in good health and CMV-seronegative. The CDR3 loop is CASSPWTGNTEAFF. CDR3 DNA sequence: TGCGCCAGCAGCCCCTGGACAGGGAACACTGAAGCTTTCTTT.